This T cell receptor (beta chain) derives from a study of blood T cell repertoires in COVID-19. Original analysis: Scientists estimated how many nucleated cells there were by amplifying reference gene primers. Sequencing used immunoSEQ multiplex PCR; TCRdb keeps in-frame clones, though not all of them. That table is the source of V, J and clone size, and D and trimming were worked out from the DNA. The data hold some 100,000 clones, with approximately 82% observed a single time. This CDR3 is built from 13 residues. Germline loops: CDR1 MNHEY, CDR2 SVGAGI. V was pared by 10 bases and J by 4 bases, with 14 bases between.

This clonotype originated in a man aged 50 to 59 with active or convalescent COVID-19. The genes are TRBV6-5 and TRBJ2-1; tentatively, D is TRBD2 (5 bases). The sequenced sample was peripheral blood. CDR3 coding DNA: TGTGCCACCGCCCTCGGGGTATACAATGAGCAGTTCTTC. This sequence encodes CATALGVYNEQFF.